Described below is a single T cell receptor (beta chain) sequence and its context. Its antigen is unknown. Other DNA sequences in this sample translate to the same CDR3. Germline CDR1 reads MNHNY; CDR2 reads SVGAGI (reference sequence). The CDR3 contains 12 residues. V was clipped by 8 bases and J by 3 bases, with 8 bases between them. The record originates from a study of shared clonotypes between healthy human individuals. General study findings and limits: Sampling covered nothing but blood. Tissue TCR repertoires likely differ from those found in blood. Lower generation probabilities were found for non-shared clonotypes than for those shared by all four donors.

Per the original methods: Junction-only sequences produced by ImmunoSEQ had no quality scores, so filtering differed. Produced via immunoSEQ multiplex PCR; TCRdb's table is partial and in-frame only. Clone size and V and J calls were adopted from that table, with D and trimming inferred from the DNA. The table includes more than 1 million clones, about four fifths detected once. The clonotype was recovered from a man between 18 and 35 years old in good health. Some clones in this sample may be carry-over from other donors' samples. Sequencing was done on a sample of memory CD4+ T cells from PBMCs. Subset indicated: CD45RA-negative fraction. The chain recombines TRBV6-6 with TRBJ1-3; D is uncertain. The CDR3 loop is CASLGSGNTIYF. CDR3 bases: TGTGCCAGCCTTGGAAGTGGAAACACCATATATTTT.